Below, 32 T cell receptor beta chains from the same sample are listed, as sequenced in a study of T cell repertoires in cytomegalovirus infection. These receptors' antigens are unknown. TCRdb recomputed calls from the reads with MiXCR, one row per CDR3 protein. The sample lists under 200,000 distinct CDR3 sequences; about a fifth were seen once. Here the sequenced sample was CD8+ T cells from cultured PBMCs, taken from culture after CMV antigen stimulation. These receptors came from a human donor in good health (CMV status not recorded). Some clones in this sample may be carry-over from other donors' samples.

In this sample, this clonotype turned up a few times. The chain uses TRBV7-6 and TRBJ2-7; 12 positions match TRBD2. CDR3 length equals 16 residues. From germline, CDR1 is SGHVS and CDR2 FNYEAQ. With V trimmed by 0 bases and J by 4 bases, 4 bases remained unmatched. The CDR3 DNA sequence: TGTGCCAGCAGCTTAGCGACTAGCGGGAGTACTTACGAGCAGTACTTC. This gives the protein CASSLATSGSTYEQYF.

This clonotype was seen more than once but under ten times. The chain has TRBV6-1 and TRBJ1-5; D is perhaps TRBD1 (5 bases). The CDR3 has 18 residues. The V end lost 4 bases, the J end lost 3 bases, and 22 bases lay between the germline ends. Germline assignment: CDR1 MNHNS and CDR2 SASEGT. Here the CDR3 reads CASSANPFRDGDNQPQHF. The CDR3 DNA reads as TGTGCCAGCAGTGCCAACCCCTTCCGGGACGGCGACAATCAGCCCCAGCATTTT.

This clonotype was counted a few times. The V call is TRBV7-3, the J call TRBJ2-1; 10 bases agree with TRBD2. Germline V lookup: CDR1 SGHTA, CDR2 FQGTGA. The trim removed 3 bases at V and 1 base at J, leaving 9 bases unmatched. This CDR3 contains 18 residues. Here the CDR3 DNA reads TGTGCCAGCAGCTTTCAACTAGCGGGAATCCCTTCCTACAATGAGCAGTTCTTC. It codes for CASSFQLAGIPSYNEQFF.

CDR3 in amino acids: CSAREGAWVRETQYF. The DNA of the CDR3 is TGCAGTGCACGCGAGGGGGCTTGGGTTCGAGAGACCCAGTACTTC. The rearrangement uses TRBV20-1 and TRBJ2-5, with TRBD1 matching over 7 bases. Germline loops: CDR1 DFQATT, CDR2 SNEGSKA (reference sequence). J was trimmed by 4 bases and V by 6 bases; bases with no gene match: 14. The CDR3 spans 15 residues.

This clonotype has only a few counts. The V call is TRBV9, the J call TRBJ2-7, with D unclear. This CDR3 contains 14 residues. The germline V gene encodes CDR1 SGDLS and CDR2 YYNGEE. Trimming removed 0 bases from V and 5 bases from J, with 12 bases in between. CDR3 sequence (DNA): TGTGCCAGCAGCGTAGTGGGTCTTGCGAACGAGCAGTACTTC. Translation: CASSVVGLANEQYF.

This clonotype was counted between two and nine times. CDR3 residues: CASSYPDQTAFF. CDR3 coding DNA: TGTGCCAGCAGTTACCCGGACCAGACAGCTTTCTTT. The genes are TRBV6-2 or TRBV6-3 and TRBJ1-1; D is ambiguous. The CDR3 contains 12 residues. Per germline, CDR1 MNHEY and CDR2 SVGEGT. Trimming took off 2 bases at V and 10 bases at J, with 11 bases between the two ends.

The gene calls are TRBV7-3 and TRBJ2-1, with 7 bases identical to TRBD1. CDR3 length: 14 residues. After removal of 5 bases from V and 6 bases from J, the junction contained 7 bases not matched to a gene. The V gene's germline CDR1 is SGHTA and CDR2 FQGTGA. CDR3 bases: TGTGCCAGCAGCCGATCGACAGGGATCAATGAGCAGTTCTTC. Translating it yields CASSRSTGINEQFF. The full variable domain, in which reference TRBV7-3 and TRBJ2-1 provide the parts outside the CDR3, is GAGVSQTPSNKVTEKGKYVELRCDPISGHTALYWYRQSLGQGPEFLIYFQGTGAADDSGLPNDRFFAVRPEGSVSTLKIQRTERGDSAVYLCASSRSTGINEQFFGPGTRLTVL.

The table lists this clonotype with many counts. V is TRBV7-6 and J is TRBJ2-1; D is uncertain. The V gene's germline CDR1 is SGHVS and CDR2 FNYEAQ. The V end was cut by 1 base, the J end by 3 bases, with 4 bases between. The CDR3 covers 13 residues. CDR3 loop: CASSLVDYNEQFF. The CDR3 nucleotides read TGTGCCAGCAGCTTAGTGGACTACAATGAGCAGTTCTTC.

This clonotype was observed many times. The DNA of the CDR3 is TGTGCCAGCAGTTTAATTAGGGGGGACCTGAACACTGAAGCTTTCTTT. Its protein is CASSLIRGDLNTEAFF. The J gene is TRBJ1-1, the V gene TRBV27; maybe TRBD1 (6 bases). Per the germline V gene, CDR1 is MNHEY and CDR2 is SMNVEV (reference sequence). The CDR3 has 16 residues. V gave up 2 bases and J gave up 0 bases, with 13 bases separating them.

This clonotype turned up a few times. V usage is TRBV12-3 or TRBV12-4 and J usage is TRBJ2-1; TRBD1 is a possible D gene (5 bases). There are 15 residues in the CDR3. Trimming shortened V by 2 bases and J by 5 bases, and 13 bases separated the two germline ends. CDR3 amino acids: CASSLPDNLNNEQFF. The CDR3 DNA reads as TGTGCCAGCAGTTTACCGGACAATCTCAACAATGAGCAGTTCTTC.

This clonotype was observed at least ten times. The rearrangement uses TRBV6-6 and TRBJ1-5, with D tentatively TRBD1 (5 bases). V dropped 6 bases and J dropped 2 bases, with 14 bases sitting between them. Germline CDR1 MNHNY, CDR2 SVGAGI (reference sequence). This CDR3 is built from 15 residues. CDR3 sequence: CASRDLGEGNQPQHF. The CDR3 region has the DNA TGTGCCAGCAGGGATCTAGGGGAGGGCAATCAGCCCCAGCATTTT.

V usage is TRBV15 and J usage is TRBJ1-2; the D gene is possibly TRBD1 (5 bases). Per the germline V gene, CDR1 is LNHNV and CDR2 is YYDKDF (reference sequence). Trimming removed 5 bases at V and 2 bases at J, with 9 bases between. CDR3 length: 13 amino acids. CDR3: CATSLDRNYGYTF. Written as DNA, the CDR3 is TGTGCCACCAGCCTCGACAGAAACTATGGCTACACCTTC.

CDR3: CASSSYRQGIGSPLHF. CDR3 coding DNA: TGTGCCAGCAGTTCCTACAGACAGGGGATTGGCTCACCCCTCCACTTT. The J gene is TRBJ1-6, the V gene TRBV12-3 or TRBV12-4; 8 bases map to TRBD1. The CDR3 length is 16 residues. V shed 4 bases and J 10 bases; nucleotides not matched to a gene: 12.

This clonotype showed up many times. This chain connects TRBV12-3 or TRBV12-4 to TRBJ2-4; D is ambiguous. Trimming took 3 bases from V and 11 from J, leaving 8 bases between them. The CDR3 totals 11 residues. The CDR3 reads CASSFFGLQYF. DNA of the CDR3: TGTGCCAGCAGTTTTTTTGGCCTTCAGTACTTC.

The V gene is TRBV15, the J gene TRBJ2-7; 7 positions match TRBD1. The CDR3 has 14 amino acids. The J segment lost 5 bases and the V segment lost 4 bases, leaving 8 bases of the junction unmatched. Germline V CDR1 and CDR2: LNHNV, YYDKDF (reference sequence). The CDR3 loop reads CATSTDRVYNEQYF. CDR3 nucleotide sequence: TGTGCCACCAGCACCGACAGGGTATACAACGAGCAGTACTTC.

The chain has TRBV7-9 and TRBJ1-4; unclear D gene. Germline V gives CDR1 SEHNR, CDR2 FQNEAQ (reference sequence). V lost 4 bases to trimming and J lost 0 bases, with 15 bases between them. The CDR3 has 17 residues. The DNA of the CDR3 is TGTGCCAGCAGCTGGGGTCGTGGGGATGCAACTAATGAAAAACTGTTTTTT. It codes for CASSWGRGDATNEKLFF.

This clonotype was observed a few times. V gene TRBV7-2 combines with J gene TRBJ1-1; D ambiguous. The germline V gene encodes CDR1 SGHTA and CDR2 FQGNSA. V was trimmed by 3 bases and J by 2 bases, leaving 10 bases between them. CDR3 length equals 14 residues. CDR3 nucleotide sequence: TGTGCCAGCAGCTTGGTGTGGGATAACACTGAAGCTTTCTTT. It yields the protein CASSLVWDNTEAFF.

The table lists this clonotype with a few counts. This chain joins TRBV12-3 or TRBV12-4 and TRBJ2-3, with 7 bases aligning to TRBD1. Trimming at V came to 6 bases and at J to 0 bases, leaving 6 bases not matched to a gene. The CDR3 sequence is 15 residues long. Here the CDR3 reads CASRGTGASTDTQYF. Written as DNA, the CDR3 is TGTGCCAGCAGGGGTACAGGGGCGAGCACAGATACGCAGTATTTT.

The chain uses TRBV7-9 and TRBJ2-2, with TRBD2 as a possible D gene (6 bases). The CDR3 is 16 residues long. V lost 3 bases and J 3 bases, leaving 14 bases between the germline ends. Germline CDR1 SEHNR, CDR2 FQNEAQ (reference sequence). DNA for the CDR3: TGTGCCAGCAGCTTTGGTACAGGAGGGGACACCGGGGAGCTGTTTTTT. Translation gives CASSFGTGGDTGELFF.

Concerning this clonotype itself: Germline is not matched at one junction end, which may reflect a read error. This chain links TRBV6-5 with TRBJ2-7; TRBD1 agrees at 8 bases. Germline V lookup: CDR1 MNHEY, CDR2 SVGAGI. This CDR3 spans 14 amino acids. The CDR3 sequence is CARSHGTGWREQYF. The CDR3 DNA reads as TGTGCCCGCAGTCATGGGACAGGATGGAGGGAGCAGTACTTC.

The sample holds many counts of this clonotype. The V call is TRBV25-1, the J call TRBJ1-2; weak D call: TRBD1 (6 bases). CDR1 is MGHDK and CDR2 is SYGVNS in the germline V gene. V was cut by 5 bases and J by 0 bases, with 13 bases left in between. The length of the CDR3 is 15 residues. CDR3 region: CASSKQGISNYGYTF. The CDR3 DNA is TGTGCCAGCAGTAAGCAGGGGATTTCTAACTATGGCTACACCTTC.

The rearrangement uses TRBV4-3 and TRBJ1-4, with D unclear. V shed 3 bases and J shed 2 bases, with 4 bases lying between them. CDR3 length: 13 amino acids. The germline CDR1 and CDR2 sequences are LGHNA and YSLEER. CDR3 nucleotide sequence: TGCGCCAGCAGCCAGGCTACTAATGAAAAACTGTTTTTT. Translating it yields CASSQATNEKLFF.

V usage is TRBV15 and J usage is TRBJ2-1, with D unresolved. The CDR3 contains 15 residues. Trimming left V 0 bases short and J 1 base short, with 7 bases between. Germline V gene sequence: CDR1 LNHNV, CDR2 YYDKDF (reference sequence). CDR3 sequence reads: CATSREAGSYNEQFF. The CDR3 bases are TGTGCCACCAGCAGAGAGGCCGGGTCCTACAATGAGCAGTTCTTC.

This clonotype has only one observation. The rearrangement joins TRBV7-6 to TRBJ1-6; 11 bases are a match to TRBD1. The J segment lost 9 bases and the V segment lost 5 bases, leaving 3 bases of the junction unmatched. Per the germline V gene, CDR1 is SGHVS and CDR2 is FNYEAQ. The length of the CDR3 is 14 residues. CDR3 DNA: TGTGCCAGCAGCCCCGGACAGGGGGCTTCACCCCTCCACTTT. Translation gives CASSPGQGASPLHF.

The chain uses TRBV4-3 and TRBJ1-2; D is unclear. Deletions cut 0 bases from V and 0 bases from J, with 8 bases between. The CDR3 contains 15 residues. Germline assignment: CDR1 LGHNA and CDR2 YSLEER. This CDR3 reads CASSQDKTANYGYTF. CDR3 sequence (DNA): TGCGCCAGCAGCCAAGATAAAACAGCTAACTATGGCTACACCTTC.

There are a few counts of this clonotype. The chain carries TRBV5-4 and TRBJ2-2; D is undetermined. Germline V CDR1 and CDR2: SGHNT, YYREEE (reference sequence). CDR3 size: 12 residues. V was trimmed by 6 bases and J by 3 bases, leaving 6 bases between them. The CDR3 DNA is TGTGCCAGCAAGGCGCACACCGGGGAGCTGTTTTTT. Translated: CASKAHTGELFF.

This clonotype has just a few counts. The rearrangement joins TRBV2 to TRBJ1-2; D uncertain. Germline CDR1 reads SNHLY; CDR2 reads FYNNEI. CDR3 length: 15 residues. V lost 3 bases and J lost 2, with 13 bases in between. The CDR3 bases are TGTGCCAGCAGTGAGGGGTATGACATAAACTATGGCTACACCTTC. It is translated as CASSEGYDINYGYTF.

The J gene is TRBJ1-5, the V gene TRBV24-1; D call uncertain. The CDR3 extends over 14 amino acids. V was pared by 2 bases and J by 6 bases, with 10 bases between. The germline V gene encodes CDR1 KGHDR and CDR2 SFDVKD. The CDR3 nucleotides are TGTGCCACCAGTGATTACCGCAGCGGTCAGCCCCAGCATTTT. This codes for CATSDYRSGQPQHF.

The CDR3 bases are TGTGCCCTCACGCGGGGGGGGCTAACAGATACGCAGTATTTT. Amino acid sequence: CALTRGGLTDTQYF. This rearrangement joins TRBV12-3 or TRBV12-4 to TRBJ2-3, with 9 bases identical to TRBD2. V was pared by 11 bases and J by 3 bases, with 9 bases of the junction left unmatched. The CDR3 sequence is 14 residues long.

This clonotype turned up a few times. The genes are TRBV6-2 or TRBV6-3 and TRBJ2-3; weak D call: TRBD1 (6 bases). Trimming took 2 bases from V and 5 from J, leaving 8 bases between them. The germline gives CDR1 MNHEY, CDR2 SVGEGT. The CDR3 is made up of 13 amino acids. CDR3 coding DNA: TGTGCCAGCAGTTACAGGGGGAAAGATACGCAGTATTTT. It codes for CASSYRGKDTQYF.

This clonotype has only a few counts. The chain recombines TRBV9 with TRBJ2-3, with 7 bases matching TRBD1. The V segment lost 3 bases and the J segment 5 bases; nucleotides outside the gene matches: 6. The CDR3 extends over 14 amino acids. CDR1 SGDLS and CDR2 YYNGEE come from the germline V gene. CDR3 nucleotides: TGTGCCAGCAGCGACAGGGGTTTTCGAGATACGCAGTATTTT. It translates to CASSDRGFRDTQYF. Looking up the rest from reference TRBV9 and TRBJ2-3 gives the full variable domain: DSGVTQTPKHLITATGQRVTLRCSPRSGDLSVYWYQQSLDQGLQFLIQYYNGEERAKGNILERFSAQQFPDLHSELNLSSLELGDSALYFCASSDRGFRDTQYFGPGTRLTVL.

V usage is TRBV6-5 and J usage is TRBJ2-2, with D maybe TRBD2 (7 bases). Trimming took off 6 bases at V and 4 bases at J, with 18 bases between the two ends. The CDR3 is 16 residues long. Per germline, CDR1 MNHEY and CDR2 SVGAGI. CDR3 sequence reads: CASRYRDGGLTGELFF. Written as DNA, the CDR3 is TGTGCCAGCAGATACCGGGACGGGGGGCTCACCGGGGAGCTGTTTTTT.